This T cell receptor beta chain comes out of a study of blood T cell repertoires in COVID-19 (dated by TCRdb to the early 2020s). Regarding the research as a whole: The collaborator samples originated in the United States, Italy and Spain and spanned the acute and convalescent phases of COVID-19. The prospective study material was composed of cDNA or gDNA derived from T cells, B-cell-depleted T cells, or PBMCs. Deeply sampled blood TCRbeta repertoires from subjects exposed to, actively infected with, or recovered from COVID-19 were included in the dataset. Where available, HLA class I and class II types were taken from metadata supplied by the sample provider and were not determined by assay-based typing. Nearly every sample came with metadata listing a de-identified subject ID, COVID-19 status, age in years and sex. The samples were drawn from the first 160 participants of the ongoing ImmuneRACE study and from 950 to 1,500 subjects provided by 6 global collaborators. The repertoires were released in a freely available public database intended as a resource for research on the immune response to SARS-CoV-2. Beyond this particular receptor, the publication reports: How much clinical and demographic metadata was included differed by source and by participant, and the metadata was provided uncurated.

The germline V gene encodes CDR1 SGHTA and CDR2 FQGNSA. The CDR3 spans 14 residues, from the cysteine through the phenylalanine. The sequence is cut down to CDR3 DNA, 42 bases in frame from base 1. The germline V end is reduced by 5 bases and the J end by 7 bases; junction bases left unmatched: 6. Another Seattle source contributed samples from volunteer blood donors who had recovered from COVID-19. The collaborating institutions used their own protocols to collect whole blood in K2EDTA tubes. For TCRbeta analysis, collaborators shipped samples as frozen whole blood, isolated PBMCs, or DNA extracted from either of those sample types. TCRbeta CDR3 regions were amplified from genomic DNA using the immunoSEQ Assay, a bias-controlled multiplex PCR. As for the authors' bioinformatics: Within the assay, amplification of reference gene primers was used to estimate how many nucleated cells each sample contained. Sequence reads were collapsed and filtered to measure the absolute abundance of every unique TCRbeta CDR3 rearrangement. For each sample, productive Simpson clonality was calculated as the square root of Simpson's diversity index over productive rearrangements. TCRdb took this table from immuneACCESS and kept in-frame rearrangements with V and J called. Such tables lack part of the clones; where checked against another copy, unresolved V genes explain under half of the gap, and the rest is unexplained. The V and J calls and the clone size are those of that table, but D and trimming were determined from the DNA. For this sample there are about 130,000 clones; around 73% appear just once. The ten largest clones represent approximately 9.9% of the sample.

On this clone: Its antigen is still unknown. The input lacks base qualities; no much larger clone sits a single base away.

Recombination joined TRBV7-2 with TRBJ2-1; the junction holds 9 bases that match TRBD2. This sequence was found in a man between 60 and 75 years old who had recovered from COVID-19. The sample consisted of peripheral blood. The encoded CDR3 is CASSPPGLANEQFF. The DNA sequence is given as TGTGCCAGCAGCCCCCCGGGACTAGCAAATGAGCAGTTCTTC.